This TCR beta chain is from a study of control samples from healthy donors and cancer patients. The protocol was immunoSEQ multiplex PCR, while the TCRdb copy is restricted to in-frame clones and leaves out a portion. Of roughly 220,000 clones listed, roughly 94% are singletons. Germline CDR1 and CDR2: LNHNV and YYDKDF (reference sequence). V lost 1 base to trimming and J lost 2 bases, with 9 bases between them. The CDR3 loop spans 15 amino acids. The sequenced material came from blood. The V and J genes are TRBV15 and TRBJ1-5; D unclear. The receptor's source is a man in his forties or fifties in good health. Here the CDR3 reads CATSRVGRGNQPQHF. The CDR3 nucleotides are TGTGCCACCAGCAGAGTAGGGAGGGGCAATCAGCCCCAGCATTTT.